Listed here is a single TCR beta chain. Original processing methods: By means of reference gene primer amplification, nucleated cell counts were estimated. Libraries were prepared by immunoSEQ multiplex PCR; TCRdb keeps only in-frame clonotypes and omits some of them. V, J and clone size reflect that table, while D and trimming were determined from the DNA. The sample consists of approximately 350,000 clones, 86% of them appearing once. Trimming cost V 4 bases and J 0 bases; bases outside gene matches: 14. The CDR3 is 18 amino acids. Germline CDR1 is SGHRS and CDR2 is YFSETQ. This specimen comes from a study of blood T cell repertoires in COVID-19.

This clonotype originated in a woman between 55 and 75 years old with COVID-19, enrolled during active disease. This rearrangement joins TRBV5-1 to TRBJ1-1, with 8 bases aligning to TRBD1. The source material was peripheral blood. The CDR3 DNA reads TGCGCCAGCAGCCCACCCAGGACAGGGTCTTCCGTGAACACTGAAGCTTTCTTT. This sequence encodes CASSPPRTGSSVNTEAFF.